These 9 T cell receptor beta chains originate from one sample sequenced in a study of blood T cell repertoires in COVID-19. Method: immunoSEQ multiplex PCR; TCRdb's copy keeps in-frame clones and lacks some. The table includes roughly 380,000 clones, 70% to 90% detected once. Sequenced sample: peripheral blood. The source of these receptors is a woman aged 40 to 50 with COVID-19, enrolled during active disease.

V and J are TRBV28 and TRBJ2-2; 13 positions agree with TRBD2. Trimming removed 3 bases from V and 4 bases from J; junction bases left unmatched: 5. CDR1 is MDHEN and CDR2 is SYDVKM in the germline V gene. The CDR3 runs to 17 residues. CDR3 in amino acids: CASSLWTSGGSTGELFF. DNA for the CDR3: TGTGCCAGCAGTTTGTGGACTAGCGGGGGATCCACCGGGGAGCTGTTTTTT. The full variable domain, its missing parts supplied by reference TRBV28 and TRBJ2-2, is DVKVTQSSRYLVKRTGEKVFLECVQDMDHENMFWYRQDPGLGLRLIYFSYDVKMKEKGDIPEGYSVSREKKERFSLILESASTNQTSMYLCASSLWTSGGSTGELFFGEGSRLTVL.

V is TRBV7-8 and J is TRBJ2-7; maybe TRBD2 (6 bases). Trimming left V 5 bases short and J 3 bases short, with 23 bases between. The germline V gene encodes CDR1 SGHVS and CDR2 FQNEAQ. This CDR3 region has 17 residues. The CDR3 coding sequence is TGTGCCAGCAGCCCCCCGATAGGCGGGACCGAAAACTACGAGCAGTACTTC. Encoded protein: CASSPPIGGTENYEQYF. Full variable domain (rest looked up from reference TRBV7-8 and TRBJ2-7): GAGVSQSPRYKVAKRGQDVALRCDPISGHVSLFWYQQALGQGPEFLTYFQNEAQLDKSGLPSDRFFAERPEGSVSTLKIQRTQQEDSAVYLCASSPPIGGTENYEQYFGPGTRLTVT.

V is TRBV27 and J is TRBJ2-1; D perhaps matches TRBD2 (6 bases). CDR1 and CDR2 from the germline V gene are MNHEY and SMNVEV (reference sequence). CDR3 length: 19 residues. V lost 0 bases and J lost 0, with 18 bases in between. The CDR3 here is CASSLSVGASASSYNEQFF. In nucleotides, the CDR3 is TGTGCCAGCAGTTTATCGGTCGGGGCTAGCGCGAGCTCCTACAATGAGCAGTTCTTC.

The gene calls are TRBV28 and TRBJ1-4; TRBD1 aligns across 7 bases. The CDR3 totals 19 residues. CDR1 and CDR2 (germline): MDHEN, SYDVKM. The ends lost 3 bases at V and 7 bases at J; junction bases unmatched: 20. The CDR3 loop reads CASSFLGYKQGRRGEKLFF. In DNA, the CDR3 is TGTGCCAGCAGTTTTCTGGGGTATAAACAGGGGAGGAGGGGTGAAAAACTGTTTTTT.

The chain employs TRBV4-3 and TRBJ2-3; the match to TRBD2 covers 13 bases. The ends lost 1 base at V and 2 bases at J; junction bases unmatched: 3. This CDR3 region has 17 residues. CDR1 is LGHNA and CDR2 is YSLEER in the germline V gene. In DNA, the CDR3 is TGCGCCAGCAGCCAAGCGGGACTAGCGGGAAACACAGATACGCAGTATTTT. Residues: CASSQAGLAGNTDTQYF.

This clone came up once. J is TRBJ2-3 and V is TRBV18; TRBD2 might be the D (6 bases). CDR3 length equals 15 residues. Germline CDR1 and CDR2: KGHSH and LQKENI. V was shortened by 6 bases and J by 3 bases, with 16 bases between the two germline ends. The CDR3 here is CASSRGVKGTDTQYF. The CDR3, as DNA: TGTGCCAGCTCTCGCGGGGTTAAAGGGACAGATACGCAGTATTTT.

The V and J genes are TRBV6-5 and TRBJ1-2, with D uncertain. Trimming took off 0 bases at V and 1 base at J, with 9 bases between the two ends. Per the germline V gene, CDR1 is MNHEY and CDR2 is SVGAGI. The CDR3 is made up of 15 amino acids. The CDR3 loop reads CASSYSRDHNYGYTF. For the CDR3, the DNA is TGTGCCAGCAGTTACTCAAGAGATCATAACTATGGCTACACCTTC.

The chain uses TRBV7-2 and TRBJ2-4, with TRBD1 matching over 7 bases. In germline, CDR1 is SGHTA, CDR2 FQGNSA. J lost 1 base, V lost 3 bases, and 3 bases had no gene match. There are 15 residues in the CDR3. The CDR3 DNA follows: TGTGCCAGCAGCTTCCTACAGGGGGCCAAAAACATTCAGTACTTC. As protein: CASSFLQGAKNIQYF. Supplemented by reference TRBV7-2 and TRBJ2-4, the full variable domain reads GAGVSQSPSNKVTEKGKDVELRCDPISGHTALYWYRQSLGQGLEFLIYFQGNSAPDKSGLPSDRFSAERTGGSVSTLTIQRTQQEDSAVYLCASSFLQGAKNIQYFGAGTRLSVL.

This clone appeared a few times. This chain joins TRBV7-6 and TRBJ1-3, with TRBD1 matching 7 bases. The germline gives CDR1 SGHVS, CDR2 FNYEAQ. V was pared by 2 bases and J by 0 bases, with 4 bases of the junction left unmatched. The CDR3 has 16 amino acids. The CDR3 loop is CASSLYRDSSGNTIYF. The CDR3 DNA sequence: TGTGCCAGCAGCTTATACAGGGACAGCTCTGGAAACACCATATATTTT.